The clone carrying this T cell receptor (beta chain) was seen many times. All patients were untreated before thyroid surgery. This sample was included in a study of metastatic and nonmetastatic thyroid tumors. Study summary: It was across blood and tumor or nodule tissue from malignant and benign thyroid patients that repertoires were compared.

CDR3 length: 15 amino acids. The J segment lost 4 bases and the V segment lost 5 bases, leaving 6 bases of the junction unmatched. The germline V gene encodes CDR1 SGHTA and CDR2 FQGTGA. MiXCR re-clonotyped the PCR reads for TCRdb. The data contain 16,000 or so clones, 24% of them singletons. The chain is built from TRBV7-3 and TRBJ2-3, with 10 bases lining up with TRBD1. Sequencing used tumor tissue. The source of this sequence is a male donor with papillary thyroid cancer or a benign thyroid nodule (not recorded which). Some clones in this sample may be carry-over from other donors' samples. CDR3 in amino acids: CASSPTGTGADTQYF. The CDR3 bases are TGTGCCAGCAGCCCCACCGGGACAGGGGCAGATACGCAGTATTTT.